This TCR beta chain originates from a study of beta chain features in type 1 diabetes. Study findings and constraints: Within patients, naive, central memory and Treg TCRB repertoires seemed more similar than within healthy donors. For cells with high TCR expression, cDNA sequencing could yield over-representation.

The germline gives CDR1 MDHEN, CDR2 SYDVKM. J was trimmed by 6 bases and V by 5 bases; bases with no gene match: 12. The CDR3 sequence is 15 residues long. Of the isolated RNA, all was reverse transcribed, and so the sequenced material was expressed TCRB transcripts. Naive, central memory and regulatory T cell samples averaged about 3.3 million immunoSEQ reads each. Assay: immunoSEQ multiplex PCR; the TCRdb copy retains only in-frame clones and omits some. The table has around 150,000 clones, 6.9% seen once. This clone was counted only a few times. What it binds is not known. One heparinised blood draw, averaging roughly 120 mL, came from each donor.

This chain links TRBV28 with TRBJ1-1; TRBD1 matches at 7 bases. This clonotype originated in a woman aged 25 to 39 in good health. The source material was central memory CD4+ T cells from blood. The CDR3 loop reads CASSPMTGPEAEAFF. The CDR3 nucleotides are TGTGCCAGCAGTCCAATGACAGGGCCAGAGGCTGAAGCTTTCTTT.